What follows are 13 T cell receptor beta chains derived from one specimen sequenced in a study of cytomegalovirus exposure and HLA in healthy donors. The data were produced by immunoSEQ multiplex PCR, yet TCRdb's version contains in-frame clones alone and is incomplete. The data contain around 120,000 clones, approximately 89% of them seen just once; the ten biggest clones take up 1.5% to 2%. Sequenced material: PBMCs. These receptors were collected from a young man in good health and CMV-seronegative.

The chain couples TRBV2 to TRBJ1-1; tentatively, D is TRBD1 (6 bases). V was cut by 8 bases and J by 4 bases, with 17 bases left in between. Germline V gives CDR1 SNHLY, CDR2 FYNNEI. The CDR3 is 14 amino acids. The CDR3: CASRAVQGLTEAFF. The CDR3 DNA reads as TGTGCCAGCCGAGCCGTACAGGGTCTCACTGAAGCTTTCTTT.

The chain joins TRBV19 to TRBJ1-3, with no clear D. The length of the CDR3 is 15 residues. Trimming shortened V by 6 bases and J by 1 base, and 13 bases separated the two germline ends. Germline V gene lookup returns CDR1 LNHDA and CDR2 SQIVND (reference sequence). The CDR3 DNA reads as TGTGCCAGTAGCCAGAGACACGGTTCTGGAAACACCATATATTTT. Translation: CASSQRHGSGNTIYF.

The V gene is TRBV15, the J gene TRBJ1-1; D gene unclear. Trimming shortened V by 0 bases and J by 6 bases, and 14 bases separated the two germline ends. The germline V gene has CDR1 LNHNV and CDR2 YYDKDF (reference sequence). The CDR3 has 15 amino acids. The CDR3 here is CATSRDVSSGAEAFF. The CDR3 DNA is TGTGCCACCAGCAGAGATGTATCGTCGGGAGCTGAAGCTTTCTTT.

The chain joins TRBV5-6 to TRBJ1-4, with a weak D call TRBD1 (5 bases). The CDR3 extends over 16 amino acids. Germline values: CDR1 SGHDT, CDR2 YYEEEE. Trimming took 1 base from V and 5 from J, leaving 15 bases between them. The CDR3 spells CASSLSTQGLNEKLFF. CDR3 in DNA: TGTGCCAGCAGCTTGTCTACCCAGGGATTAAATGAAAAACTGTTTTTT. The full variable domain, completed using reference TRBV5-6 and TRBJ1-4, is DAGVTQSPTHLIKTRGQQVTLRCSPKSGHDTVSWYQQALGQGPQFIFQYYEEEERQRGNFPDRFSGHQFPNYSSELNVNALLLGDSALYLCASSLSTQGLNEKLFFGSGTQLSVL.

The gene calls are TRBV27 and TRBJ2-7; tentative D call: TRBD1 (7 bases). With 2 bases removed from V and 4 bases from J, the gap between germline ends came to 18 bases. The CDR3 runs to 16 residues. Germline CDR1 and CDR2: MNHEY and SMNVEV (reference sequence). The CDR3 is CASSLERGGGRYEQYF. Written as DNA, the CDR3 is TGTGCCAGCAGTTTAGAAAGAGGAGGGGGCAGGTACGAGCAGTACTTC.

In this sample, this clone turned up once. This chain links TRBV4-3 with TRBJ1-6; D is unclear. The V end lost 0 bases, the J end lost 8 bases, and 11 bases lay between the germline ends. From germline, CDR1 is LGHNA and CDR2 YSLEER. This CDR3 spans 15 amino acids. The chain's CDR3 is CASSQEGFADSPLHF. The DNA for the CDR3 is TGCGCCAGCAGCCAAGAAGGCTTCGCGGATTCACCCCTCCACTTT.

The rearrangement uses TRBV19 and TRBJ2-1; 7 bases map to TRBD1. The CDR3 contains 13 residues. The J segment lost 14 bases and the V segment lost 5 bases, leaving 12 bases of the junction unmatched. Germline assignment: CDR1 LNHDA and CDR2 SQIVND (reference sequence). CDR3 in DNA: TGTGCCAGTAGTCAGTACTCCGGGACAGCGAAGTTCTTC. It codes for CASSQYSGTAKFF.

V gene TRBV6-5 combines with J gene TRBJ1-1, with 7 nucleotides matching TRBD1. This CDR3 has 14 residues. From germline, CDR1 is MNHEY and CDR2 SVGAGI. Trimming at V came to 6 bases and at J to 12 bases, leaving 16 bases not matched to a gene. CDR3 loop: CASSHKGAGGLSFF. The CDR3 DNA follows: TGTGCCAGCAGCCACAAGGGGGCAGGGGGTTTGTCTTTCTTT.

The chain combines TRBV5-8 with TRBJ1-5; D remains unclear. CDR3 length: 14 residues. Per the germline V gene, CDR1 is SGHTS and CDR2 is YDEGEE. Between the trimmed V and J ends, which lost 3 bases and 0 bases, there was a span of 7 bases. CDR3 protein: CASSSGNSNQPQHF. Written as DNA, the CDR3 is TGTGCCAGCAGCTCGGGGAATAGCAATCAGCCCCAGCATTTT.

The genes are TRBV7-9 and TRBJ2-7, with D tentatively TRBD2 (6 bases). Trimming shortened V by 4 bases and J by 5 bases, and 21 bases separated the two germline ends. From germline, CDR1 is SEHNR and CDR2 FQNEAQ (reference sequence). The CDR3 length is 16 residues. CDR3 protein: CASSSLSGEIFHEQYF. CDR3 bases: TGTGCCAGCAGCTCCCTCTCGGGGGAGATATTCCACGAGCAGTACTTC.

The rearrangement uses TRBV4-1 and TRBJ2-5; 11 positions match TRBD1. CDR3 size: 14 residues. In germline, CDR1 is MGHRA, CDR2 YSYEKL. With 5 bases clipped from V and 2 bases from J, the junction kept 1 base outside the gene matches. CDR3 in DNA: TGCGCCAGCAGCGGGGACAGGGGGCAAGAGACCCAGTACTTC. Translated: CASSGDRGQETQYF.

V is TRBV27 and J is TRBJ2-5; no firm D call. CDR1 and CDR2 from the germline V gene are MNHEY and SMNVEV (reference sequence). The CDR3 sequence is 13 residues long. Trimming stripped 5 bases from V and 5 bases from J, with 12 bases between. The CDR3 sequence is CASSAYPEETQYF. CDR3 sequence (DNA): TGTGCCAGCAGTGCCTACCCGGAGGAGACCCAGTACTTC.

The chain employs TRBV18 and TRBJ1-3, with TRBD1 matching 7 bases. J lost 0 bases, V lost 4 bases, and 9 bases had no gene match. The V gene's germline CDR1 is KGHSH and CDR2 LQKENI. The CDR3 loop spans 17 amino acids. Here the CDR3 reads CASSQTGQHHSGNTIYF. CDR3 sequence (DNA): TGTGCCAGCTCACAAACGGGACAGCACCACTCTGGAAACACCATATATTTT.